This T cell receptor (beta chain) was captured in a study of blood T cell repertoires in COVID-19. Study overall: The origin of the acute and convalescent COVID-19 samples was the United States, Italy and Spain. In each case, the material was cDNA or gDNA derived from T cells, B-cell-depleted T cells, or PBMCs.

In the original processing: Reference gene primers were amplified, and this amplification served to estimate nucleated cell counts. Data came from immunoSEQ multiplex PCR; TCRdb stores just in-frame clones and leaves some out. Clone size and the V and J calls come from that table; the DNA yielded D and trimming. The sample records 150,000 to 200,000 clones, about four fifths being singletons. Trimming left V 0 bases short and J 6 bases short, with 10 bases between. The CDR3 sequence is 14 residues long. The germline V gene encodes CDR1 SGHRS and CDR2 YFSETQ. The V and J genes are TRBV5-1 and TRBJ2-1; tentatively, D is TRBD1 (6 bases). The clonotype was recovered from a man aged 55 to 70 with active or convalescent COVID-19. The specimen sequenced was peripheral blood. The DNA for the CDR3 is TGCGCCAGCAGCTTGGACAGGGAAGGCAATGAGCAGTTCTTC. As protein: CASSLDREGNEQFF. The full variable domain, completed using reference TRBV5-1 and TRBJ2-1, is KAGVTQTPRYLIKTRGQQVTLSCSPISGHRSVSWYQQTPGQGLQFLFEYFSETQRNKGNFPGRFSGRQFSNSRSEMNVSTLELGDSALYLCASSLDREGNEQFFGPGTRLTVL.